Following are 11 T cell receptor beta chains from one sample sequenced in a study of neurological immune-mediated disorders (dated by TCRdb to the late 2010s). Library prep was done by 5' RACE. The reads were generated on an Illumina HiSeq 2500. In TCRdb, the public reads were trimmed at Q25 with fastp and aligned with MiXCR, with productive beta chains retained. For every CDR3 protein sequence, its rows merge into one entry that carries the most common genes and DNA. Here the sample has over 35,000 distinct CDR3 sequences; over 2% occur a single time. The top ten constitute 12% of the sample. Source material: PBMCs. The receptors derive from a man between 25 and 39 years old with multiple sclerosis.

This clonotype occurred many times. The rearrangement joins TRBV5-1 to TRBJ1-2, with unresolved D. The germline V gene has CDR1 SGHRS and CDR2 YFSETQ. CDR3 length equals 14 residues. V was pared by 0 bases and J by 3 bases, with 9 bases between. Here the CDR3 reads CASSLVGTDYGYTF. In nucleotides, the CDR3 is TGCGCCAGCAGCTTGGTGGGCACCGACTATGGCTACACCTTC.

This clonotype has a count of ten or more. CDR3 bases: TGCAGTGCCACCGACAGGACCTCCGGAGAGACCCAGTACTTC. Protein product: CSATDRTSGETQYF. The chain links TRBV20-1 to TRBJ2-5; TRBD1 is a possible D gene (6 bases). CDR3 size: 14 residues. CDR1 DFQATT and CDR2 SNEGSKA come from the germline V gene (reference sequence). Trimming left V 6 bases short and J 4 bases short, with 18 bases between.

The count of this clonotype is one. A much larger clone differs by one base, so this may be a read error. The CDR3 sequence is CSASPKETLYF. The CDR3 DNA reads as TGCAGTGCTAGCCCCAAAGAGACCCTGTACTTC. This rearrangement joins TRBV20-1 to TRBJ2-5; D gene uncertain. Germline V lookup: CDR1 DFQATT, CDR2 SNEGSKA (reference sequence). The CDR3 is 11 residues long.

This clonotype was picked up many times. The CDR3 bases are TGCGCCAGCAGCCGAGATAGAGTGAACACTGAAGCTTTCTTT. This codes for CASSRDRVNTEAFF. The chain employs TRBV5-1 and TRBJ1-1, with unresolved D. The germline V gene encodes CDR1 SGHRS and CDR2 YFSETQ. V was cut by 4 bases and J by 0 bases, with 10 bases left in between. The CDR3 is 14 residues long.

This clonotype occurred many times. The rearrangement uses TRBV6-4 and TRBJ2-3; possible D gene TRBD1, 5 bases. The V gene's germline CDR1 is MRHNA and CDR2 SNTAGT. CDR3 length equals 19 residues. V lost 3 bases, J lost 0 bases, and 22 bases lay in between. This CDR3 reads CASSDSTRGTGYSTDTQYF. The CDR3 bases are TGTGCCAGCAGTGATTCTACCCGTGGCACAGGTTATAGCACAGATACGCAGTATTTT.

This clonotype was picked up many times. The chain is built from TRBV27 and TRBJ1-1; D remains ambiguous. Trimming removed 6 bases at V and 2 bases at J, with 13 bases between. This CDR3 contains 14 residues. Looked up from germline, CDR1 is MNHEY and CDR2 is SMNVEV (reference sequence). DNA for the CDR3: TGTGCCAGCAGCCTGAACCGGGCCAACACTGAAGCTTTCTTT. Residues: CASSLNRANTEAFF.

This clonotype has ten or more counts. The chain employs TRBV7-2 and TRBJ2-1; 7 bases match TRBD1. From germline, CDR1 is SGHTA and CDR2 FQGNSA. The V and J ends lost 4 bases and 4 bases, in that order; junction bases with no gene match: 1. The CDR3 consists of 13 residues. Written as DNA, the CDR3 is TGTGCCAGCAGCTCGGGACAGTACAATGAGCAGTTCTTC. Its protein product is CASSSGQYNEQFF. The complete variable domain, with remaining parts taken from reference TRBV7-2 and TRBJ2-1, reads GAGVSQSPSNKVTEKGKDVELRCDPISGHTALYWYRQSLGQGLEFLIYFQGNSAPDKSGLPSDRFSAERTGGSVSTLTIQRTQQEDSAVYLCASSSGQYNEQFFGPGTRLTVL.

There are many counts of this clonotype. J is TRBJ2-7 and V is TRBV6-2 or TRBV6-3; 12 nucleotides line up with TRBD2. The CDR3 has 16 amino acids. V was pared by 0 bases and J by 4 bases, with 4 bases of the junction left unmatched. Looked up from germline, CDR1 is MNHEY and CDR2 is SVGEGT. The CDR3 region has the DNA TGTGCCAGCAGTTACTCTAGACTAGCGGGAGAATACGAGCAGTACTTC. As protein: CASSYSRLAGEYEQYF.

This clonotype was counted only a few times. The junction shows a germline mismatch at one end, possibly a read error. This chain joins TRBV12-3 or TRBV12-4 and TRBJ2-3; D ambiguous. The CDR3 runs to 12 residues. Here the CDR3 DNA reads TGTGACAGCAGTTTAAGTGGAGATACGCAGTATTTT. Protein sequence: CDSSLSGDTQYF.

Ten or more counts support this clonotype. The chain has TRBV20-1 and TRBJ2-3; either TRBD1 or TRBD2 may fit D (6 bases each). This CDR3 is built from 14 residues. Trimming stripped 2 bases from V and 0 bases from J, with 9 bases between. Germline assignment: CDR1 DFQATT and CDR2 SNEGSKA (reference sequence). The CDR3 coding sequence is TGCAGTGCTAGAAAGGGGGGTAGCACAGATACGCAGTATTTT. Residues: CSARKGGSTDTQYF.

This clonotype has at least ten counts. This chain links TRBV6-5 with TRBJ2-1, with 10 bases matching TRBD2. Germline CDR1 is MNHEY and CDR2 is SVGAGI. The V and J ends lost 6 bases and 3 bases, in that order; junction bases with no gene match: 5. The CDR3 contains 15 residues. The CDR3 loop is CASRSRLAGYNEQFF. The DNA of the CDR3 is TGTGCCAGCAGGTCTAGACTAGCGGGCTACAATGAGCAGTTCTTC.